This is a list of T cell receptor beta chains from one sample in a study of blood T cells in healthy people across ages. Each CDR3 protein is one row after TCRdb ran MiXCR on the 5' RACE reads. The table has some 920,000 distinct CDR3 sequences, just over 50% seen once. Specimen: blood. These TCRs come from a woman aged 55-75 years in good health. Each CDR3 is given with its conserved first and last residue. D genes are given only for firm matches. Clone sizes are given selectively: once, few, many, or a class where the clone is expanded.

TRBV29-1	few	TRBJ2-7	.	CSVEVQDYEQYF	TGCAGCGTTGAAGTCCAGGACTACGAGCAGTACTTC
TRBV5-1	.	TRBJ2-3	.	CASNQQGTDTQYF	TGCGCCAGCAACCAACAGGGCACAGATACGCAGTATTTT
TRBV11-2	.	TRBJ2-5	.	CASSSPQGDWETQYF	TGTGCCAGCAGCTCCCCCCAGGGAGATTGGGAGACCCAGTACTTC
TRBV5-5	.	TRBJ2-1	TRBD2	CASSLVSGSNEQFF	TGTGCCAGCAGCTTGGTTAGCGGGAGCAATGAGCAGTTCTTC
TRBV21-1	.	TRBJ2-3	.	CASSPKDKGDRGRTDTQYF	TGTGCCAGCAGCCCAAAGGATAAAGGGGACAGGGGGCGCACAGATACGCAGTATTTT
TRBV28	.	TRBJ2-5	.	CASKARWETQYF	TGTGCCAGCAAAGCGAGGTGGGAGACCCAGTACTTC
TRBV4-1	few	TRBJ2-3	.	CASSQGYFRDTQYF	TGCGCCAGCAGCCAAGGATACTTTAGAGATACGCAGTATTTT
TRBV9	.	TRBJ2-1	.	CASRAGQTYNEQFF	TGTGCCAGCAGAGCCGGACAGACCTACAATGAGCAGTTCTTC
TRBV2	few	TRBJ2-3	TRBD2	CASSLTSPIVADTQYF	TGTGCCAGCAGCTTGACTAGCCCGATAGTAGCAGATACGCAGTATTTT
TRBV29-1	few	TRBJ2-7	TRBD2	CSVVWREYSYEQYF	TGCAGCGTTGTTTGGCGGGAGTATTCCTACGAGCAGTACTTC
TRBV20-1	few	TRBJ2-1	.	CSGQFRAYNEQFF	TGCAGTGGACAGTTTCGCGCCTACAATGAGCAGTTCTTC
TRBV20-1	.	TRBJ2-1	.	CSARQTVQEQFF	TGCAGTGCTAGGCAGACAGTACAAGAGCAGTTCTTC
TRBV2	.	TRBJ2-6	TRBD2	CAGGGVLGANVLTF	TGTGCCGGGGGAGGGGTACTCGGGGCCAACGTCCTGACTTTC
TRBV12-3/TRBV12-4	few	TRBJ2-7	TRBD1	CASSSNRGQGDEQYF	TGTGCCAGCAGTTCGAATAGGGGACAGGGGGACGAGCAGTACTTC
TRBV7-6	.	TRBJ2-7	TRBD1	CASSFQDRLYEQYF	TGTGCCAGCAGCTTCCAGGACAGGCTTTACGAGCAGTACTTC
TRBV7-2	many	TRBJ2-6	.	CASSFGTTISGANVLTF	TGTGCCAGCAGCTTCGGGACAACAATCTCTGGGGCCAACGTCCTGACTTTC